Following are 9 T cell receptor beta chains from one sample sequenced in a study of cytotoxic CD8 clonotypes in ibrutinib-treated CLL. Assay used: immunoSEQ multiplex PCR; TCRdb lists only in-frame clones, some missing. This sample carries some 170,000 clones, around nine tenths of them seen once, and the ten largest clones take around 2.7%. Sequencing was performed on PBMCs, taken at disease progression, from a patient treated with ibrutinib. All receptors come from a human donor with chronic lymphocytic leukemia.

The CDR3 sequence is CASSVGTSGTYEQYF. CDR3 bases: TGTGCCAGCAGCGTCGGGACTAGCGGGACCTACGAGCAGTACTTC. J is TRBJ2-7 and V is TRBV5-5, with TRBD2 matching 13 bases. The J segment lost 2 bases and the V segment lost 4 bases, leaving 3 bases of the junction unmatched. Germline assignment: CDR1 SGHKS and CDR2 YYEKEE (reference sequence). The CDR3 totals 15 residues.

The chain employs TRBV28 and TRBJ1-2, with D unresolved. The CDR3 consists of 16 residues. Germline CDR1 and CDR2: MDHEN and SYDVKM. V lost 1 base to trimming and J lost 5 bases, with 17 bases between them. CDR3 sequence: CASSLSSAGGHYGYTF. The CDR3 DNA sequence: TGTGCCAGCAGTTTATCTAGTGCTGGAGGGCATTATGGCTACACCTTC.

The V gene is TRBV29-1, the J gene TRBJ2-1; 12 nucleotides agree with TRBD2. There are 18 residues in the CDR3. After removal of 6 bases from V and 0 bases from J, the junction contained 12 bases not matched to a gene. Germline CDR1 SQVTM, CDR2 ANQGSEA. The CDR3 region has the DNA TGCAGCGTAGATCCGGGACTAGCGGGCCACAGCTCCTACAATGAGCAGTTCTTC. The encoded protein is CSVDPGLAGHSSYNEQFF.

The chain links TRBV5-6 to TRBJ1-5; no reliable D call. Looked up from germline, CDR1 is SGHDT and CDR2 is YYEEEE. The CDR3 totals 14 residues. Between the trimmed V and J ends, which lost 0 bases and 7 bases, there was a span of 11 bases. CDR3 bases: TGTGCCAGCAGCTTGGGGGGAAATTACCAGCCCCAGCATTTT. Translated, it gives CASSLGGNYQPQHF.

V usage is TRBV7-2 and J usage is TRBJ1-2; no clear D. With 5 bases removed from V and 5 bases from J, the gap between germline ends came to 12 bases. This CDR3 is 13 amino acids long. From germline, CDR1 is SGHTA and CDR2 FQGNSA. CDR3 sequence reads: CASSLRSGYGYTF. In DNA, the CDR3 is TGTGCCAGCAGCCTAAGGTCCGGTTATGGCTACACCTTC.

The chain recombines TRBV5-4 with TRBJ1-5; D gene ambiguous. V was cut by 2 bases and J by 4 bases, with 4 bases left in between. From germline, CDR1 is SGHNT and CDR2 YYREEE (reference sequence). This CDR3 spans 12 amino acids. In nucleotides, the CDR3 is TGTGCCAGCAGCTTCGGGAATCAGCCCCAGCATTTT. Translated: CASSFGNQPQHF.

This rearrangement joins TRBV28 to TRBJ1-5, with a tentative D call TRBD1 (6 bases). This CDR3 region has 14 residues. Trimming removed 7 bases from V and 2 bases from J, with 12 bases in between. The germline V gene encodes CDR1 MDHEN and CDR2 SYDVKM. CDR3 coding DNA: TGTGCCAGCAAGGGGGGAGGGCGCAATCAGCCCCAGCATTTT. Its translation: CASKGGGRNQPQHF.

The CDR3 spells CASSPRLRFLGQETQYF. The CDR3 nucleotides are TGTGCCAGCAGTCCCAGGTTGCGGTTTCTTGGGCAAGAGACCCAGTACTTC. The chain combines TRBV28 with TRBJ2-5; D remains ambiguous. The V and J ends lost 5 bases and 2 bases respectively, with 21 bases between them. CDR1 and CDR2 from the germline V gene are MDHEN and SYDVKM. The CDR3 loop spans 17 amino acids.

This clone was counted only a few times. The gene calls are TRBV6-5 and TRBJ1-1; D not resolved. The CDR3 covers 13 residues. Germline V CDR1 and CDR2: MNHEY, SVGAGI. V was clipped by 2 bases and J by 10 bases, with 14 bases between them. The DNA for the CDR3 is TGTGCCAGCAGTTACGATGGGCAAACGATAGCTTTCTTT. Its protein product is CASSYDGQTIAFF.